The subject of this entry is one TCR beta chain. Its antigen remains unknown. The data were taken from a study of cytomegalovirus exposure and HLA in healthy donors. V was trimmed by 0 bases and J by 4 bases, leaving 13 bases between them. The germline gives CDR1 SQVTM, CDR2 ANQGSEA. The CDR3 extends over 14 amino acids. The PCR contained 60 Vbeta and 13 Jbeta primers. The repertoire was sequenced with immunoSEQ multiplex PCR; TCRdb's copy has only in-frame clones and lacks some. The data show 100,000 to 150,000 clones, 60% to 75% seen once. General observations from the study: TCR beta chains numbering some 160 were designated cytomegalovirus-associated. Roughly uniform sequencing depth across donors was assumed, possibly incorrectly.

The gene calls are TRBV29-1 and TRBJ2-7, with D possibly being TRBD2 (6 bases). This receptor was taken from a woman between 35 and 50 years old in good health and CMV-seropositive. The sequencing sample was made of PBMCs. The CDR3 spells CSVEDNAGRYEQYF. As DNA, the CDR3 is TGCAGCGTTGAAGATAACGCAGGGAGGTACGAGCAGTACTTC.